This entry lists 30 T cell receptor beta chains sequenced from one sample in a study of memory CD4+ T cells and cytomegalovirus serostatus (dated by TCRdb to the late 2010s). The receptor library was made with the immunoSEQ multiplex PCR assay. TCRdb limited this immuneACCESS table to in-frame rearrangements with V and J called. A share of clones is missing; checked studies link under half to unresolved V genes, and the rest is unexplained. The sample table holds approximately 40,000 clones, of which around 78% were seen once. Of the sample, over 0.45% is held by the ten largest clones. A FACSAria II was used to sort memory CD4+ T cells, defined as single viable CD3+CD4+CD8-CD45RO+ cells. Sequencing was carried out using memory CD4+ T cells from blood. The receptors shown here come from an adult in good health and CMV-seronegative.

The CDR3 sequence: CASSSGRSSGQETQYF. The CDR3 coding sequence is TGTGCCAGCAGCTCAGGGCGGAGTAGCGGACAAGAGACCCAGTACTTC. This chain connects TRBV7-2 to TRBJ2-5, with D tentatively TRBD2 (6 bases). Trimming removed 4 bases at V and 2 bases at J, with 17 bases between. The CDR3 spans 16 residues. Per the germline V gene, CDR1 is SGHTA and CDR2 is FQGNSA. Drawing the rest from reference TRBV7-2 and TRBJ2-5, the complete variable domain is GAGVSQSPSNKVTEKGKDVELRCDPISGHTALYWYRQSLGQGLEFLIYFQGNSAPDKSGLPSDRFSAERTGGSVSTLTIQRTQQEDSAVYLCASSSGRSSGQETQYFGPGTRLLVL.

This clone was found once. The J gene is TRBJ1-2, the V gene TRBV28; D perhaps matches TRBD1 (6 bases). Trimming stripped 5 bases from V and 7 bases from J, with 8 bases between. Germline CDR1 MDHEN, CDR2 SYDVKM. The CDR3 runs 11 residues. The CDR3 bases are TGTGCCAGCAGTAACAGGGTTGGCTACACCTTC. Protein product: CASSNRVGYTF.

The chain has TRBV2 and TRBJ2-3; a possible D gene is TRBD2 (6 bases). CDR1 is SNHLY, CDR2 FYNNEI, per germline. The length of the CDR3 is 14 residues. Trimming removed 7 bases from V and 0 bases from J, with 11 bases in between. The CDR3 protein is CASKFRGSTDTQYF. Here the CDR3 DNA reads TGTGCCAGCAAGTTTCGGGGGAGCACAGATACGCAGTATTTT.

The chain joins TRBV4-2 to TRBJ2-1; 13 bases map to TRBD2. Germline V lookup: CDR1 LGHNA, CDR2 YNFKEQ. The CDR3 is 15 residues long. Trimming cost V 7 bases and J 8 bases; bases outside gene matches: 8. CDR3 residues: CASTQTSGGRDEQFF. In DNA, the CDR3 is TGTGCCAGCACGCAGACTAGCGGGGGGAGGGATGAGCAGTTCTTC.

This rearrangement joins TRBV5-1 to TRBJ1-6; maybe TRBD1 (6 bases). Germline CDR1 SGHRS, CDR2 YFSETQ. The CDR3 spans 15 residues. V was clipped by 0 bases and J by 7 bases, with 11 bases between them. CDR3 protein: CASSLEAGANSPLHF. The CDR3 DNA reads as TGCGCCAGCAGCTTGGAGGCAGGGGCCAATTCACCCCTCCACTTT.

The chain carries TRBV4-2 and TRBJ1-2; D may be TRBD1 (5 bases). The CDR3 is made up of 17 amino acids. Trimming took off 5 bases at V and 3 bases at J, with 22 bases between the two ends. CDR1 LGHNA and CDR2 YNFKEQ come from the germline V gene. The CDR3 is CASSATGRDLQHYGYTF. The CDR3, as DNA: TGTGCCAGCAGCGCAACAGGCCGGGACCTCCAGCACTATGGCTACACCTTC.

This clone has only a few counts. This sequence joins TRBV27 and TRBJ1-2; TRBD1 aligns across 7 bases. This CDR3 is 15 amino acids long. J lost 5 bases, V lost 5 bases, and 11 bases had no gene match. Germline CDR1 MNHEY, CDR2 SMNVEV (reference sequence). The CDR3 is CASSTVRDRSYGYTF. In DNA, the CDR3 is TGTGCCAGCAGTACCGTACGGGACAGATCTTATGGCTACACCTTC.

The V call is TRBV7-9, the J call TRBJ1-2, with 9 bases matching TRBD1. The germline gives CDR1 SEHNR, CDR2 FQNEAQ (reference sequence). The CDR3 consists of 16 residues. V lost 5 bases, J lost 4 bases, and 11 bases stayed unmatched. In DNA form, the CDR3 reads TGTGCCAGCAGCAAAGGGACGGGACAGGGCATCTATGGCTACACCTTC. Protein sequence: CASSKGTGQGIYGYTF.

V gene TRBV6-9 combines with J gene TRBJ1-1; D perhaps matches TRBD1 (6 bases). Trimming stripped 4 bases from V and 8 bases from J, with 17 bases between. Germline V gives CDR1 MNHGY, CDR2 SVAAGI. CDR3 length: 14 amino acids. The CDR3 nucleotides are TGTGCCAGCAGTTGGTCGCGGACAGCCACCGAAGCTTTCTTT. Its protein is CASSWSRTATEAFF.

The J gene is TRBJ2-7, the V gene TRBV9; unclear D gene. CDR1 SGDLS and CDR2 YYNGEE come from the germline V gene. CDR3 size: 15 residues. V was clipped by 0 bases and J by 0 bases, with 10 bases between them. In DNA, the CDR3 is TGTGCCAGCAGCGTAGACCCAGGCTACTCCTACGAGCAGTACTTC. Translating it yields CASSVDPGYSYEQYF.

The CDR3 coding sequence is TGTGCCAGCAATACGGGCACTCATAACTATGGCTACACCTTC. Translating gives CASNTGTHNYGYTF. V usage is TRBV5-4 and J usage is TRBJ1-2, with D unclear. The germline CDR1 and CDR2 sequences are SGHNT and YYREEE (reference sequence). The CDR3 extends over 14 amino acids. Trimming removed 6 bases at V and 1 base at J, with 13 bases between.

The chain employs TRBV14 and TRBJ2-1; D not resolved. CDR1 is SGHDN, CDR2 FVKESK, per germline. The CDR3 spans 14 residues. The V end was cut by 4 bases, the J end by 5 bases, with 12 bases between. CDR3 sequence: CASSRGTRNNEQFF. The CDR3 nucleotides are TGTGCCAGCAGCCGCGGAACCCGGAACAATGAGCAGTTCTTC.

J is TRBJ2-5 and V is TRBV5-4; TRBD2 aligns across 14 bases. J gave up 7 bases and V 4 bases, and 9 bases lay outside the gene matches. From germline, CDR1 is SGHNT and CDR2 YYREEE (reference sequence). The CDR3 is made up of 16 amino acids. Here the CDR3 DNA reads TGTGCCAGCAGCCTCGGACTAGCGGGGGGCCAGGGGACCCAGTACTTC. Protein sequence: CASSLGLAGGQGTQYF.

This clone was seen a few times. The chain combines TRBV15 with TRBJ1-2; possible D gene TRBD1, 6 bases. The germline gives CDR1 LNHNV, CDR2 YYDKDF (reference sequence). The CDR3 runs to 14 residues. Trimming cost V 4 bases and J 2 bases, with 11 bases left between them. The CDR3 protein is CATSTQQGNYGYTF. DNA of the CDR3: TGTGCCACCAGCACCCAACAGGGAAACTATGGCTACACCTTC.

The CDR3 DNA sequence: TGTGCCAGCAATAGGGGCGGAAACCCGCACACTGAAGCTTTCTTT. Amino acid sequence: CASNRGGNPHTEAFF. The chain joins TRBV6-5 to TRBJ1-1; D possibly corresponds to TRBD1 (5 bases). CDR3 size: 15 residues. The germline V gene encodes CDR1 MNHEY and CDR2 SVGAGI. V was cut by 7 bases and J by 3 bases, with 18 bases left in between.

The chain is built from TRBV7-6 and TRBJ1-5; D perhaps matches TRBD1 (5 bases). The CDR3 is 15 amino acids. Trimming took off 4 bases at V and 4 bases at J, with 14 bases between the two ends. Germline V gene lookup returns CDR1 SGHVS and CDR2 FNYEAQ. The CDR3 reads CASSSSSGRNQPQHF. DNA of the CDR3: TGTGCCAGCAGCTCTTCCTCGGGACGTAATCAGCCCCAGCATTTT.

The rearrangement joins TRBV7-2 to TRBJ2-7; tentative D call: TRBD2 (7 bases). There are 16 residues in the CDR3. The germline V gene encodes CDR1 SGHTA and CDR2 FQGNSA. V was clipped by 1 base and J by 4 bases, with 17 bases between them. The chain's CDR3 is CASSLVKAGALYEQYF. In DNA, the CDR3 is TGTGCCAGCAGCTTAGTAAAGGCGGGGGCTTTGTACGAGCAGTACTTC.

The chain recombines TRBV6-5 with TRBJ1-4; D call uncertain. CDR1 and CDR2 from the germline V gene are MNHEY and SVGAGI. The CDR3 runs 11 residues. V was clipped by 5 bases and J by 10 bases, with 8 bases between them. The CDR3 reads CASSDERKLFF. The CDR3 nucleotides are TGTGCCAGCAGTGATGAGAGAAAACTGTTTTTT.

The chain joins TRBV6-1 to TRBJ2-4; D may correspond to TRBD1 or TRBD2 (5 bases each). V lost 4 bases, J lost 5 bases, and 18 bases lay in between. The CDR3 has 16 amino acids. Germline loops: CDR1 MNHNS, CDR2 SASEGT. The chain's CDR3 is CASSGGFWAGQNIQYF. CDR3 nucleotide sequence: TGTGCCAGCAGTGGGGGGTTTTGGGCCGGTCAAAACATTCAGTACTTC.

This chain joins TRBV7-8 and TRBJ1-3; D remains unclear. Germline V CDR1 and CDR2: SGHVS, FQNEAQ. The CDR3 contains 14 residues. V gave up 5 bases and J gave up 1 base, with 9 bases separating them. The CDR3 reads CASSPRGSGNTIYF. Written as DNA, the CDR3 is TGTGCCAGCAGCCCCCGGGGTTCTGGAAACACCATATATTTT.

The V gene is TRBV6-1, the J gene TRBJ2-3; tentative D call: TRBD1 (6 bases). V dropped 0 bases and J dropped 2 bases, with 9 bases sitting between them. The CDR3 contains 15 residues. CDR1 is MNHNS and CDR2 is SASEGT in the germline V gene. The DNA of the CDR3 is TGTGCCAGCAGTGAAGCGGGACACATCACAGATACGCAGTATTTT. Protein: CASSEAGHITDTQYF.

This clone has only one observation. The sample holds other DNA sequences that translate to the same CDR3. The chain is built from TRBV5-1 and TRBJ2-3, with 9 bases matching TRBD2. The germline gives CDR1 SGHRS, CDR2 YFSETQ. The CDR3 totals 16 residues. V shed 0 bases and J 1 base; nucleotides not matched to a gene: 3. CDR3 residues: CASSLVPSGGTDTQYF. The DNA for the CDR3 is TGCGCCAGCAGCTTGGTCCCTAGCGGGGGCACAGATACGCAGTATTTT. Full variable domain (outside the CDR3, taken from reference TRBV5-1 and TRBJ2-3): KAGVTQTPRYLIKTRGQQVTLSCSPISGHRSVSWYQQTPGQGLQFLFEYFSETQRNKGNFPGRFSGRQFSNSRSEMNVSTLELGDSALYLCASSLVPSGGTDTQYFGPGTRLTVL.

This clone was observed a handful of times. This sequence joins TRBV28 and TRBJ2-7, with 8 bases matching TRBD1. Losses at the gene ends were 8 bases for V and 3 bases for J; bases not matched to a gene: 9. Per germline, CDR1 MDHEN and CDR2 SYDVKM. This CDR3 is built from 14 residues. This CDR3 is CASGGTGGIYEQYF. CDR3 in DNA: TGTGCCAGCGGAGGCACAGGGGGAATCTACGAGCAGTACTTC.

This chain connects TRBV29-1 to TRBJ2-3; 14 bases are shared with TRBD2. From germline, CDR1 is SQVTM and CDR2 ANQGSEA. The CDR3 runs to 17 residues. J lost 0 bases, V lost 6 bases, and 8 bases had no gene match. CDR3: CSVQGTSGGESTDTQYF. DNA for the CDR3: TGCAGCGTCCAAGGGACTAGCGGGGGAGAAAGCACAGATACGCAGTATTTT.

The V call is TRBV10-3, the J call TRBJ2-7; no definite D call. The V end lost 3 bases, the J end lost 3 bases, and 18 bases lay between the germline ends. Germline V gene lookup returns CDR1 ENHRY and CDR2 SYGVKD. This CDR3 has 16 amino acids. This CDR3 is CAISEGPASGRYEQYF. The CDR3 bases are TGTGCCATCAGTGAAGGGCCGGCGTCAGGACGCTACGAGCAGTACTTC.

V and J are TRBV28 and TRBJ2-4, with D perhaps TRBD1 (5 bases). Germline loops: CDR1 MDHEN, CDR2 SYDVKM. V was clipped by 6 bases and J by 8 bases, with 23 bases between them. CDR3 size: 16 residues. The CDR3 nucleotides are TGTGCCAGCAGGGGGTCGGACCCAGGGTATGAGGACATTCAGTACTTC. The encoded protein is CASRGSDPGYEDIQYF.

The CDR3 spells CASSVGPLGFRDTQYF. Written as DNA, the CDR3 is TGTGCCAGCAGCGTAGGGCCCCTCGGATTTCGGGATACGCAGTATTTT. The chain has TRBV9 and TRBJ2-3; D is unclear. The CDR3 consists of 16 residues. Trimming took 0 bases from V and 6 from J, leaving 17 bases between them. Germline assignment: CDR1 SGDLS and CDR2 YYNGEE. Combining the CDR3 with reference TRBV9 and TRBJ2-3 gives the whole variable domain DSGVTQTPKHLITATGQRVTLRCSPRSGDLSVYWYQQSLDQGLQFLIQYYNGEERAKGNILERFSAQQFPDLHSELNLSSLELGDSALYFCASSVGPLGFRDTQYFGPGTRLTVL.

This clone was detected once. The gene calls are TRBV21-1 and TRBJ1-2. TRBV21-1 is flagged as a pseudogene. There are 16 residues in the CDR3. CDR3 coding DNA: TGTGCCGGCAGCAAAGGGAGTGGCAGGGGAGGGGATGGCTACACCTTC. Translation: CAGSKGSGRGGDGYTF.

The chain is built from TRBV5-1 and TRBJ2-4, with 7 bases lining up with TRBD1. The CDR3 loop spans 18 amino acids. V lost 5 bases, J lost 0 bases, and 14 bases stayed unmatched. Germline CDR1 is SGHRS and CDR2 is YFSETQ. The CDR3 spells CASSPGAQGHLAKNIQYF. In nucleotides, the CDR3 is TGCGCCAGCAGTCCTGGGGCACAGGGGCATCTAGCCAAAAACATTCAGTACTTC.

The chain combines TRBV6-6 with TRBJ2-7; D call uncertain. The CDR3 runs 11 residues. Germline CDR1 and CDR2: MNHNY and SVGAGI (reference sequence). Trimming left V 4 bases short and J 7 bases short, with 8 bases between. DNA for the CDR3: TGTGCCAGCAGTTTGCTAGGAGAGCAGTACTTC. This sequence encodes CASSLLGEQYF.